This T cell receptor (beta chain) appears in the sequencing data of a study of OX40 agonist ivuxolimab in advanced cancers. Trimming took 5 bases from V and 1 from J, leaving 11 bases between them. Germline lookup yields CDR1 SGHTA and CDR2 FQGNSA. This CDR3 comprises 14 residues. No patient had autoimmune disease or received systemic immunosuppression. Method: immunoSEQ multiplex PCR; TCRdb's copy keeps in-frame clones and lacks some. The data hold roughly 34,000 clones, with roughly four fifths observed a single time. This clone is medium-sized. The sample in question was CD4+ or CD8+ T cells sorted from blood, obtained in a trial of the OX40 agonist ivuxolimab. J is TRBJ1-1 and V is TRBV7-2; no definite D call. This receptor was obtained from an adult with an advanced solid tumor such as melanoma, head and neck, liver or kidney cancer. In nucleotides, the CDR3 is TGTGCCAGCAGCCTAAGGATCGGGAACACTGAAGCTTTCTTT. The encoded protein is CASSLRIGNTEAFF.